The T cell receptor (beta chain) described here comes from a study of T cell responses to AZD1222 COVID-19 vaccine. Clones were read by immunoSEQ multiplex PCR, and TCRdb kept only the in-frame ones, dropping some. Among over 110,000 clones listed, 85% to 90% were seen once. Trimming pared 3 bases from V and 0 bases from J, leaving 11 bases between. Germline V gene lookup returns CDR1 SGHRS and CDR2 YFSETQ. The CDR3 is made up of 15 amino acids. The chain employs TRBV5-1 and TRBJ2-3; maybe TRBD1 (5 bases). The sample here was peripheral blood, taken 28 days after the second AZD1222 dose. The source of this sequence is an adult who received the AZD1222 COVID-19 vaccine. CDR3 loop: CASSWQTDSTDTQYF. The CDR3 coding sequence is TGCGCCAGCAGCTGGCAGACAGATAGCACAGATACGCAGTATTTT.